This TCR beta chain was sequenced during a study of T cell changes during pregnancy in multiple sclerosis. The method was immunoSEQ multiplex PCR; TCRdb's version includes in-frame clones alone and lacks a portion of them. The sample consists of tens of thousands of clones, 91% of them appearing once. The CDR3 has 15 residues. Germline CDR1 and CDR2: SGHKS and YYEKEE (reference sequence). V dropped 4 bases and J dropped 0 bases, with 11 bases sitting between them. The receptor was derived from a female donor in good health, enrolled as a control in a pregnancy study. Sequenced here: peripheral blood, sampled in the third trimester of pregnancy. The chain combines TRBV5-5 with TRBJ2-1; tentative D call: TRBD2 (6 bases). CDR3 bases: TGTGCCAGCAGCCCTAGCGCGAGCTCCTACAATGAGCAGTTCTTC. Translated: CASSPSASSYNEQFF.